This record covers a single T cell receptor (beta chain). Its target is not known. This CDR3 has 15 residues. Trimming removed 4 bases from V and 3 bases from J, with 17 bases in between. Per germline, CDR1 SGHKS and CDR2 YYEKEE (reference sequence). TCRdb used MiXCR to reprocess the RT-PCR reads, holding one entry per CDR3 protein. The data hold around 470,000 distinct CDR3 sequences, with less than 7.5% observed a single time. The entry originates in a study of response to subunit inactivated influenza vaccine. Study outcomes and limitations: It was the authors' suggestion that each seasonal influenza vaccination recruits few new T cells.

The receptor was derived from a man between 50 and 70 years old who received an inactivated influenza vaccine. The J gene is TRBJ2-7, the V gene TRBV5-5; a weak D match, TRBD2 (6 bases). The sequences come from PBMCs from blood, collected less than 30 months after vaccination. Here the CDR3 DNA reads TGTGCCAGCAGCACGTCCAGGGACTCGATCTACGAGCAGTACTTC. Translated, it gives CASSTSRDSIYEQYF.